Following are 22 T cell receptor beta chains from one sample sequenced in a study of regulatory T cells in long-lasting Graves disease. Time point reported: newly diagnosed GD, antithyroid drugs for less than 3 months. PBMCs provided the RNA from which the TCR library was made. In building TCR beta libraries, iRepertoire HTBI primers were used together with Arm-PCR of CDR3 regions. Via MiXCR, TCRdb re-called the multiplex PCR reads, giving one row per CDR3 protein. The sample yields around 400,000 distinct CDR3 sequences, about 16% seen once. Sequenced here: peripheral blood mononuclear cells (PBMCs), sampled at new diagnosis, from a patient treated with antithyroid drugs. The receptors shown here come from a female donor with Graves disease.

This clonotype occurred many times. The CDR3 sequence: CASTPNRGMRETQYF. The CDR3 DNA reads as TGTGCCAGCACCCCTAACAGGGGCATGAGAGAGACCCAGTACTTC. The chain recombines TRBV11-2 with TRBJ2-5; 7 bases align to TRBD1. The CDR3 runs to 15 residues. V lost 7 bases to trimming and J lost 4 bases; unmatched junction nucleotides: 12. Germline V gene lookup returns CDR1 SGHAT and CDR2 FQNNGV.

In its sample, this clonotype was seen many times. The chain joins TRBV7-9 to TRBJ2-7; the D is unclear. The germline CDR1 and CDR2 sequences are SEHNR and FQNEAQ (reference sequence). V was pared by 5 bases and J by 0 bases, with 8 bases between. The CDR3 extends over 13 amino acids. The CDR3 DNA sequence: TGTGCCAGCAGCGCGAGGCACTCCTACGAGCAGTACTTC. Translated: CASSARHSYEQYF.

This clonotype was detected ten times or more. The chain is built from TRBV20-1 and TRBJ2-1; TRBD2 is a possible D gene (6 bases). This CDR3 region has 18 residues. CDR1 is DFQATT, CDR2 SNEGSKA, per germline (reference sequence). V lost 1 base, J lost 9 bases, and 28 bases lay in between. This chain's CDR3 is CSARGNAYALPGEGEQFF. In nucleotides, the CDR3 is TGCAGTGCTAGAGGTAACGCCTATGCGCTTCCGGGAGAGGGTGAGCAGTTCTTC.

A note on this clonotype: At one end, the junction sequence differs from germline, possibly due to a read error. This CDR3 is CASSLSVNTETFF. For the CDR3, the DNA is TGTGCCAGCAGCTTGAGTGTGAACACTGAAACTTTCTTT. The chain couples TRBV5-1 to TRBJ1-1; D remains ambiguous. CDR3 size: 13 residues. The germline gives CDR1 SGHRS, CDR2 YFSETQ.

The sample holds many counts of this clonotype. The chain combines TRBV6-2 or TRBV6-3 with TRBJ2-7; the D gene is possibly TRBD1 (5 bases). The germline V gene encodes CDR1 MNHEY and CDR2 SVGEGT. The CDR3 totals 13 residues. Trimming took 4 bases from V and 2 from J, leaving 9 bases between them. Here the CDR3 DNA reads TGTGCCAGCAGTTCAGGGTCCCCCTACGAGCAGTACTTC. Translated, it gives CASSSGSPYEQYF.

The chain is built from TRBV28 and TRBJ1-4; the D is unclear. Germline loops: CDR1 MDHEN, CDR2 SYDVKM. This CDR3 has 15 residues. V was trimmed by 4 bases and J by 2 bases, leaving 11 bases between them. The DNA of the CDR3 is TGTGCCAGCAGTTCAGTGGGATCGACTAATGAAAAACTGTTTTTT. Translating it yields CASSSVGSTNEKLFF.

The CDR3 bases are TGCGCCAGCAGCTTCTCGGAGGGAAACACCATATATTTT. Its protein is CASSFSEGNTIYF. The chain has TRBV5-1 and TRBJ1-3; no reliable D call. Germline-derived CDR1 and CDR2 are SGHRS and YFSETQ. Trimming removed 2 bases from V and 4 bases from J, with 7 bases in between. The CDR3 contains 13 residues.

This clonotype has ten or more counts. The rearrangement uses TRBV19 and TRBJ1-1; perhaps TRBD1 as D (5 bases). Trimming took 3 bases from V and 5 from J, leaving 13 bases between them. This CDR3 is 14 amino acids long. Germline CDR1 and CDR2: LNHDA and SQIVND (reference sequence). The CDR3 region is CASSIEAGGTEAFF. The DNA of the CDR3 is TGTGCCAGTAGTATCGAAGCCGGGGGAACTGAAGCTTTCTTT.

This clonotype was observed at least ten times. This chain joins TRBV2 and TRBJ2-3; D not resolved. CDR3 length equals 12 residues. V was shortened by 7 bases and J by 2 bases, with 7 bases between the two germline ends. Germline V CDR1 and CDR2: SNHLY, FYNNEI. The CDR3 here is CASTPHTDTQYF. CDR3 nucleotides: TGTGCCAGCACCCCCCACACAGATACGCAGTATTTT.

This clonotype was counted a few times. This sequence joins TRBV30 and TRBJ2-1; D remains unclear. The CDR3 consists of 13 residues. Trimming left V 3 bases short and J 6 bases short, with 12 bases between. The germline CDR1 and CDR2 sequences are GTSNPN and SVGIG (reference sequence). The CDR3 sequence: CAWRPFIPNEQFF. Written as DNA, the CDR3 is TGTGCCTGGAGGCCATTTATTCCCAATGAGCAGTTCTTC.

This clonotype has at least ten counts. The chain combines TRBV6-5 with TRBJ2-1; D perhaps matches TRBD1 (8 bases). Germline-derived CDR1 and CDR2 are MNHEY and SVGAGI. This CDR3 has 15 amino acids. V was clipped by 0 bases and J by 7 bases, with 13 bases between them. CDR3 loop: CASSYSLQGGNEQFF. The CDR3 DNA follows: TGTGCCAGCAGTTACTCCTTACAGGGGGGGAATGAGCAGTTCTTC.

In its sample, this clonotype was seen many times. The CDR3 DNA is TGTGCCACCAGCCAGGAGAGGGGGGGCACAGATACGCAGTATTTT. This translates into CATSQERGGTDTQYF. The chain employs TRBV24-1 and TRBJ2-3, with D perhaps given as TRBD1 or TRBD2 (6 bases each). Germline loops: CDR1 KGHDR, CDR2 SFDVKD. The CDR3 runs 15 residues. Trimming took off 7 bases at V and 1 base at J, with 14 bases between the two ends.

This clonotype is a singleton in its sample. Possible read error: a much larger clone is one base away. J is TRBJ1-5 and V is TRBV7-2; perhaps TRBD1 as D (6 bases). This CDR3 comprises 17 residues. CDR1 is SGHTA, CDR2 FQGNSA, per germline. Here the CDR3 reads CASRLNSQGFGVQPQHF. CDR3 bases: TGTGCCAGCCGCTTAAATTCTCAGGGGTTTGGCGTTCAGCCCCAGCATTTT.

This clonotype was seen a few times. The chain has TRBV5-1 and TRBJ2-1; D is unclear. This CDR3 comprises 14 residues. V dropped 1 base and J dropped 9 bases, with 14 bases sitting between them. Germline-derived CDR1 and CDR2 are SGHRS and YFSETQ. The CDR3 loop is CASSLPTPDTEQFF. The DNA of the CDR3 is TGCGCCAGCAGCTTGCCGACTCCCGATACTGAGCAGTTCTTC.

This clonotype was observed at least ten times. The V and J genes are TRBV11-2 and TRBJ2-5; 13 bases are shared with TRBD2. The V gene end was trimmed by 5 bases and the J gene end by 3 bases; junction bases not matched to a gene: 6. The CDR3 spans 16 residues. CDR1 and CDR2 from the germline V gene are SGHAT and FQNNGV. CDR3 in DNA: TGTGCCAGCAGCGCGCGGACTAGCGGGAGTAAAGAGACCCAGTACTTC. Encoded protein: CASSARTSGSKETQYF.

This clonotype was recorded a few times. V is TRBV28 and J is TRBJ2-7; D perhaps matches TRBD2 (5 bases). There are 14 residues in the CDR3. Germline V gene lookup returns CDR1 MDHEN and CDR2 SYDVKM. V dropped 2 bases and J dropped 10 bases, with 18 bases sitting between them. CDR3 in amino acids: CASSLPGNEEAQYF. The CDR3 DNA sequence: TGTGCCAGCAGTTTACCCGGGAACGAAGAGGCCCAGTACTTC.

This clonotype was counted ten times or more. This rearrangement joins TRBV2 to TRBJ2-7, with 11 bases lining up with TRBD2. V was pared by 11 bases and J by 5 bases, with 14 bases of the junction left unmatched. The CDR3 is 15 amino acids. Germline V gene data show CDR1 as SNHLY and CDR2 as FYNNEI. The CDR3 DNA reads TGTGCCGGCAACGATAATAGCGGGAGGGACGACGAGCAGTACTTC. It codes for CAGNDNSGRDDEQYF.

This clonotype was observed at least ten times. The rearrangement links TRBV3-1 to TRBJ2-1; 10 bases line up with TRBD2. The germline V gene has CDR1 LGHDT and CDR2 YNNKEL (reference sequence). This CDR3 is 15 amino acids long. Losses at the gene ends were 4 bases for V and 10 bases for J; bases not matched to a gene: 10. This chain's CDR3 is CASSRLAGASKEQFF. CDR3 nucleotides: TGTGCCAGCAGCCGGCTAGCGGGAGCTTCTAAGGAGCAGTTCTTC.

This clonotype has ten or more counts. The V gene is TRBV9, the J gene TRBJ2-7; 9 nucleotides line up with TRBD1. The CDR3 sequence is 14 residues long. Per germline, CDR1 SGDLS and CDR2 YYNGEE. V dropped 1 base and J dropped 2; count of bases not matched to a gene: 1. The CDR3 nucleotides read TGTGCCAGCAGCGTACGACAGGGGGCCTACGAGCAGTACTTC. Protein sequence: CASSVRQGAYEQYF.

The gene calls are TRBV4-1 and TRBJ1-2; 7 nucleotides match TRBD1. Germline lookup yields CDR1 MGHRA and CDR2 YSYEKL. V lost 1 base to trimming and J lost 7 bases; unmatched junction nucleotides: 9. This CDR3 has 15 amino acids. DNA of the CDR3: TGCGCCAGCAGCCAAGGCCCGACAGGGAGGAGTGGCTACACCTTC. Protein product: CASSQGPTGRSGYTF.

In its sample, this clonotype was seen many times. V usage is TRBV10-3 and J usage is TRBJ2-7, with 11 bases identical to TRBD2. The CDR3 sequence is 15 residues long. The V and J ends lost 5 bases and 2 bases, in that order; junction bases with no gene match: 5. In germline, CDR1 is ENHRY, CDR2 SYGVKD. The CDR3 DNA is TGTGCCATCAGTCCCGGGACTAGCGGTACCTACGAGCAGTACTTC. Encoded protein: CAISPGTSGTYEQYF.

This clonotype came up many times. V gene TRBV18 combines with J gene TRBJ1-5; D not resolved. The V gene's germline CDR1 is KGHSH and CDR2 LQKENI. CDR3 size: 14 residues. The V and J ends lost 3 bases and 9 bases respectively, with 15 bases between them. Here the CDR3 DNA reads TGTGCCAGCTCACCCCCTAGTGCGTTATGGCCCCAGCATTTT. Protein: CASSPPSALWPQHF.